Sequencing of this TCR beta chain was carried out in a study of blood T cell repertoires in COVID-19. At the level of the study: From T cells, B-cell-depleted T cells, or PBMCs came the material, which was cDNA or gDNA.

Deletions cut 0 bases from V and 4 bases from J, with 6 bases between. The CDR3 covers 13 residues. CDR1 GTSNPN and CDR2 SVGIG come from the germline V gene (reference sequence). This clone appeared once. This same CDR3 is encoded by further DNA sequences in the sample. Under the authors' procedure: Scientists estimated how many nucleated cells there were by amplifying reference gene primers. Profiled with immunoSEQ multiplex PCR; TCRdb holds only in-frame clones, not every one. The DNA gave D and trimming, while V, J and clone size come from that table. Here the sample spans around 160,000 clones, approximately 83% being singletons.

The V gene is TRBV30, the J gene TRBJ2-2; D remains ambiguous. The specimen was peripheral blood. This TCR was sampled from a woman aged 55-70 years with COVID-19, enrolled during active disease. The CDR3 reads CAWSVHRTGELFF. CDR3 DNA: TGTGCCTGGAGTGTACACCGCACCGGGGAGCTGTTTTTT.